The 8 T cell receptor beta chains in this list originate from one sample, sequenced in a study of T cell responses to AZD1222 COVID-19 vaccine. Data came from immunoSEQ multiplex PCR; TCRdb stores just in-frame clones and leaves some out. The data contain roughly 150,000 clones, 80% to 95% of them seen just once; the ten biggest clones take up 2% to 2.5%. The starting material was peripheral blood, obtained on day 0 of AZD1222 vaccination. The receptors come from an adult in good health.

This clone showed up just once. This chain uses TRBV14 with TRBJ1-1; D ambiguous. Germline V CDR1 and CDR2: SGHDN, FVKESK. This CDR3 is built from 13 residues. The germline V and J ends were trimmed by 4 bases and 5 bases, with 11 bases remaining between them. The CDR3 nucleotides read TGTGCCAGCAGCCCTCGTCCGGGAACTGAAGCTTTCTTT. It is translated as CASSPRPGTEAFF.

The count of this clone is one. The rearrangement uses TRBV28 and TRBJ1-6; D not certain. Between the trimmed V and J ends, which lost 6 bases and 0 bases, there was a span of 9 bases. CDR3 length: 15 amino acids. The V gene's germline CDR1 is MDHEN and CDR2 SYDVKM. The CDR3 nucleotides are TGTGCCAGCAGCTCCGGAGACTCCTATAATTCACCCCTCCACTTT. Protein product: CASSSGDSYNSPLHF.

The gene calls are TRBV5-1 and TRBJ1-4; the match to TRBD1 covers 9 bases. Germline V gene lookup returns CDR1 SGHRS and CDR2 YFSETQ. V shed 4 bases, J shed 8 bases, and the junction held 6 bases outside the gene matches. This CDR3 spans 14 amino acids. The CDR3 here is CASSVRDREEKLFF. CDR3 coding DNA: TGCGCCAGCAGCGTCCGGGACAGGGAGGAAAAACTGTTTTTT.

The gene calls are TRBV7-9 and TRBJ1-2, with 7 bases aligning to TRBD1. This CDR3 has 15 residues. The germline CDR1 and CDR2 sequences are SEHNR and FQNEAQ (reference sequence). J was trimmed by 3 bases and V by 4 bases; bases with no gene match: 8. The CDR3 loop reads CASSSFTGVDYGYTF. The CDR3 region has the DNA TGTGCCAGCAGCTCCTTTACAGGGGTTGACTATGGCTACACCTTC.

The chain uses TRBV11-2 and TRBJ1-2, with D possibly being TRBD1 (6 bases). V was trimmed by 2 bases and J by 2 bases, leaving 12 bases between them. Germline V CDR1 and CDR2: SGHAT, FQNNGV. The CDR3 is 15 residues long. The CDR3, as DNA: TGTGCCAGCAGCTTATGGGGGGCGCAGAACTATGGCTACACCTTC. This codes for CASSLWGAQNYGYTF.

The chain employs TRBV6-5 and TRBJ2-3; tentative D call: TRBD2 (6 bases). The CDR3 is 14 residues long. The germline V and J ends were trimmed by 2 bases and 4 bases, with 10 bases remaining between them. Germline V gives CDR1 MNHEY, CDR2 SVGAGI. The CDR3 loop reads CASSYRGVADTQYF. DNA of the CDR3: TGTGCCAGCAGTTACCGCGGGGTCGCAGATACGCAGTATTTT.

This chain joins TRBV25-1 and TRBJ1-3; no definite D call. The CDR3 is 14 amino acids. The germline V gene encodes CDR1 MGHDK and CDR2 SYGVNS. The V end was cut by 8 bases, the J end by 1 base, with 12 bases between. DNA of the CDR3: TGTGCCAGCCCCCCGAGGGTATCTGGAAACACCATATATTTT. Encoded protein: CASPPRVSGNTIYF.

This chain connects TRBV5-4 to TRBJ2-1, with 9 bases lining up with TRBD2. From germline, CDR1 is SGHNT and CDR2 YYREEE (reference sequence). The J segment lost 0 bases and the V segment lost 6 bases, leaving 7 bases of the junction unmatched. This CDR3 spans 16 amino acids. The chain's CDR3 is CASTQNSGSSYNEQFF. In DNA form, the CDR3 reads TGTGCCAGCACCCAGAATAGCGGGAGCTCCTACAATGAGCAGTTCTTC.